This paragraph reports one T cell receptor (beta chain). Antigen: not known. The data were obtained in a study of cytomegalovirus exposure and HLA in healthy donors. Findings of the study overall: Sequencing likely caused a cluster of highly shared sequence variants.

The CDR3 contains 17 residues. The V gene end was trimmed by 3 bases and the J gene end by 6 bases; junction bases not matched to a gene: 15. The germline V gene encodes CDR1 SGDLS and CDR2 YYNGEE. In the PCR, 60 Vbeta and 13 Jbeta primers were used. Produced via immunoSEQ multiplex PCR; TCRdb's table is partial and in-frame only. The data hold around 170,000 clones, with over 75% observed a single time. Sequenced material: PBMCs. The origin of this receptor is a man between 40 and 49 years old in good health and CMV-seropositive. This chain joins TRBV9 and TRBJ2-3, with 8 bases that match TRBD2. The chain's CDR3 is CASSAVPSGGGRDTQYF. The CDR3 DNA sequence: TGTGCCAGCAGCGCGGTGCCCTCGGGCGGGGGGCGGGATACGCAGTATTTT.